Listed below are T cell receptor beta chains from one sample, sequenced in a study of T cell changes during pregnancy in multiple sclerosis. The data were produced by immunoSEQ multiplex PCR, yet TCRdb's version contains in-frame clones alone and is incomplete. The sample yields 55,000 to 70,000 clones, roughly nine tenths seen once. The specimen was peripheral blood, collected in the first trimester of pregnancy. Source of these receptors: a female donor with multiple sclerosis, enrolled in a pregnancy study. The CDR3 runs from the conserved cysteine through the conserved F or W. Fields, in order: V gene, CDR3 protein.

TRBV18 CASSPPGQGAHEQYF
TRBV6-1 CASSAQKAGTPTFWREQYF
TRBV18 CASSPLQGWNTEAFF
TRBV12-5 CASGPDRVWPKAFF
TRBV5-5 CASSQAERGVADTQYF
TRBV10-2 CASSRWTSGGLNEQFF
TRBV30 CAWDRHNQPQHF
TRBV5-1 CASSLEVGTGTYEQYF
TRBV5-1 CASSPTGGLQETQYF
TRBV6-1 CASRSGQQETQYF
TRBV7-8 CASSRGLNPANEQFF
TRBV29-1 CSVKGQANTEAFF
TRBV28 CASILQGWNSPLHF
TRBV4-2 CASSQDDLAGANVLTF
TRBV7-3 CASSLNPSTGELFF
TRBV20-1 CSARDWDEQFF
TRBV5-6 CASSSGQGRGYTF
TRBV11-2 CASSSSGVRSGANVLTF
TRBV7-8 CASSSSPQETQYF
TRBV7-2 CASTLLGETQYF
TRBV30 CAWSAGRNQPQHF
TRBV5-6 CASSFASQPQHF
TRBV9 CASSVAGEATQYF
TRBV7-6 CASSKGTAKAFF
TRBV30 CAWSPGHTDTQYF
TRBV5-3 CARSLGGPRDEQYF